This TCR beta chain was identified during a study of T-cell reconstitution after alpha-beta-depleted transplantation in children. Regarding the study as a whole: Alpha-beta T cells about two months after transplant reportedly derived from several hundred expanded graft clones. The main origin of T-cell counts and diversity one year after transplant was newly produced T cells.

This clonotype was seen at least ten times. Its matching antigen is unknown. As it was prepared, the TCRbeta library received unique molecular identifiers. TCRdb processed the PCR reads anew with MiXCR; each CDR3 protein has one entry. The table shows more than 200,000 distinct CDR3 sequences, with roughly 9.1% occurring only once. Per germline, CDR1 SQVTM and CDR2 ANQGSEA. The V gene end was trimmed by 4 bases and the J gene end by 0 bases; junction bases not matched to a gene: 8. The CDR3 is 15 residues long. The starting material was PBMCs, mostly from graft donor cells, obtained 360 days after TCRalphabeta/CD19-depleted stem cell transplant. This clonotype was obtained from a male patient aged 2 to 10 who had a stem cell transplant for acute myeloid leukemia, so the T cells may come from the graft donor. J is TRBJ1-1 and V is TRBV29-1, with 7 bases matching TRBD1. The CDR3 sequence: CSVVGPTGVNTEAFF. CDR3 DNA: TGCAGCGTTGTTGGGCCCACAGGGGTGAACACTGAAGCTTTCTTT.